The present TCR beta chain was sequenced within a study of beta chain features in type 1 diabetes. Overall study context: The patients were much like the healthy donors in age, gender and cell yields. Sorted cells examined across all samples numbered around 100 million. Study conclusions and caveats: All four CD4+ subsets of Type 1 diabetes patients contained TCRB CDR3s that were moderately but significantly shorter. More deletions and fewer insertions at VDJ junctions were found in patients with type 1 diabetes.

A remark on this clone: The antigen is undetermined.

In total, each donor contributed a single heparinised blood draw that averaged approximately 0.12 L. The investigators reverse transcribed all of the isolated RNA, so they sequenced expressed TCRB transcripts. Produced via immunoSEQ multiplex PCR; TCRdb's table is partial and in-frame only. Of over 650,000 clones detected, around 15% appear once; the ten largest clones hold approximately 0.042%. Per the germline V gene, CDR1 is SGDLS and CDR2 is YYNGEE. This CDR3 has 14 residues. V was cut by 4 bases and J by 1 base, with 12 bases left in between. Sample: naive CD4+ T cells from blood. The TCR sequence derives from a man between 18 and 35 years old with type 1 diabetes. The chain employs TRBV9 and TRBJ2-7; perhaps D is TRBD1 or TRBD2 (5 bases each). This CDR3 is CASSLGTISYEQYF. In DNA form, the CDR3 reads TGTGCCAGCAGCTTAGGGACCATTTCCTACGAGCAGTACTTC.